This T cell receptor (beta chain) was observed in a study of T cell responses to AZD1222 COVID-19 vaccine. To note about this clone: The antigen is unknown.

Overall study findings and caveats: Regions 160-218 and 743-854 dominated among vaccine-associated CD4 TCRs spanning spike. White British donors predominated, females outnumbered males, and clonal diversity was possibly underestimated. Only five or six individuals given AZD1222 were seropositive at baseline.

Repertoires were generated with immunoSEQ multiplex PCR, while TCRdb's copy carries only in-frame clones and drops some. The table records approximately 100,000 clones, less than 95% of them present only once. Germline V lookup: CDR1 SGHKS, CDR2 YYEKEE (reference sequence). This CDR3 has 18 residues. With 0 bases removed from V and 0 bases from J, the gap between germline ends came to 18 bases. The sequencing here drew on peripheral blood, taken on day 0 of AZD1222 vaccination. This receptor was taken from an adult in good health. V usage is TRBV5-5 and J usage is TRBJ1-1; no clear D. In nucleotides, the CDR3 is TGTGCCAGCAGCTTGGCGGCAACCGGTTATAACATGAACACTGAAGCTTTCTTT. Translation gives CASSLAATGYNMNTEAFF.